These 27 T cell receptor beta chains were sequenced from one sample in a study of T cell responses to AZD1222 COVID-19 vaccine. Profiled with immunoSEQ multiplex PCR; TCRdb holds only in-frame clones, not every one. Of hundreds of thousands of clones in the sample, about 94% are singletons; the top ten hold 0.5% to 0.7%. The sequencing used peripheral blood, collected 28 days after the second AZD1222 dose. The receptors shown here come from an adult who received the AZD1222 COVID-19 vaccine.

This chain uses TRBV28 with TRBJ1-1; D uncertain. The CDR3 totals 13 residues. Germline V gives CDR1 MDHEN, CDR2 SYDVKM. The V end lost 6 bases, the J end lost 5 bases, and 13 bases lay between the germline ends. CDR3 sequence reads: CASREAIGTEAFF. CDR3 bases: TGTGCCAGCAGGGAGGCGATAGGGACTGAAGCTTTCTTT.

This clone was observed a few times. The CDR3 nucleotides read TGTGCCAGCAGCTTGGCACAGGGTGAGCAGTTCTTC. This translates into CASSLAQGEQFF. The chain employs TRBV7-2 and TRBJ2-1, with D possibly matching TRBD1 (6 bases). Germline-derived CDR1 and CDR2 are SGHTA and FQGNSA. The CDR3 length is 12 residues. V lost 3 bases and J 9 bases, leaving 9 bases between the germline ends. Supplemented by reference TRBV7-2 and TRBJ2-1, the full variable domain reads GAGVSQSPSNKVTEKGKDVELRCDPISGHTALYWYRQSLGQGLEFLIYFQGNSAPDKSGLPSDRFSAERTGGSVSTLTIQRTQQEDSAVYLCASSLAQGEQFFGPGTRLTVL.

The chain has TRBV12-3 or TRBV12-4 and TRBJ1-1; D unresolved. V was pared by 1 base and J by 11 bases, with 11 bases between. The CDR3 loop spans 12 amino acids. CDR3 sequence (DNA): TGTGCCAGCAGTTTAGTTCCGGGAGGGGCTTTCTTT. Amino acids: CASSLVPGGAFF.

The CDR3 loop reads CASSADSGTGAYSTDTQYF. DNA for the CDR3: TGTGCCAGCAGCGCGGACAGTGGGACCGGGGCTTATAGCACAGATACGCAGTATTTT. The chain links TRBV9 to TRBJ2-3, with D possibly TRBD1 on 6 matching bases. V lost 3 bases and J 0 bases, leaving 23 bases between the germline ends. Germline loops: CDR1 SGDLS, CDR2 YYNGEE. CDR3 length: 19 residues.

The V gene is TRBV9, the J gene TRBJ2-7; weak D call: TRBD1 (6 bases). The CDR3 consists of 14 residues. V was trimmed by 3 bases and J by 2 bases, leaving 12 bases between them. CDR1 and CDR2 (germline): SGDLS, YYNGEE. CDR3 nucleotide sequence: TGTGCCAGCAGCGCCGACAGGACGCCCTACGAGCAGTACTTC. Its protein product is CASSADRTPYEQYF.

The V and J genes are TRBV28 and TRBJ2-7, with 8 positions matching TRBD1. The CDR3 is 16 residues long. CDR1 is MDHEN, CDR2 SYDVKM, per germline. Trimming cost V 5 bases and J 4 bases; bases outside gene matches: 13. The CDR3 region has the DNA TGTGCCAGCAGTCCCATGGGGGGACAGGTTAAGTACGAGCAGTACTTC. It specifies CASSPMGGQVKYEQYF.

V gene TRBV28 combines with J gene TRBJ2-7; TRBD2 aligns across 8 bases. Germline CDR1 MDHEN, CDR2 SYDVKM. The J segment lost 5 bases and the V segment lost 1 base, leaving 7 bases of the junction unmatched. The CDR3 spans 15 residues. Written as DNA, the CDR3 is TGTGCCAGCAGTTTATTCCGGGAGGGCCCCCACGAGCAGTACTTC. Amino acid sequence: CASSLFREGPHEQYF.

This chain joins TRBV5-1 and TRBJ1-1; D gene ambiguous. Between the trimmed V and J ends, which lost 4 bases and 3 bases, there was a span of 16 bases. CDR3 length equals 15 residues. Per germline, CDR1 SGHRS and CDR2 YFSETQ. The CDR3 loop is CASSGVGIEDTEAFF. The CDR3 nucleotides read TGCGCCAGCAGCGGGGTGGGGATCGAGGACACTGAAGCTTTCTTT.

The CDR3 region is CASRQGQPRNEQFF. CDR3 nucleotide sequence: TGTGCCAGCAGACAGGGACAGCCAAGGAATGAGCAGTTCTTC. The V and J genes are TRBV6-5 and TRBJ2-1, with 7 positions matching TRBD1. The CDR3 totals 14 residues. Germline values: CDR1 MNHEY, CDR2 SVGAGI. V was pared by 6 bases and J by 7 bases, with 9 bases of the junction left unmatched.

The chain employs TRBV2 and TRBJ1-1; D is unresolved. Germline lookup yields CDR1 SNHLY and CDR2 FYNNEI. The V end was cut by 7 bases, the J end by 3 bases, with 9 bases between. This CDR3 has 12 residues. The CDR3 coding sequence is TGTGCCAGCACCGAGTTCCACACTGAAGCTTTCTTT. This encodes CASTEFHTEAFF.

The gene calls are TRBV7-2 and TRBJ1-6; 7 nucleotides match TRBD1. Losses at the gene ends were 5 bases for V and 8 bases for J; bases not matched to a gene: 3. This CDR3 has 13 amino acids. In germline, CDR1 is SGHTA, CDR2 FQGNSA. The chain's CDR3 is CASSVGQYSPLHF. CDR3 sequence (DNA): TGTGCCAGCAGCGTGGGACAGTATTCACCCCTCCACTTT.

This rearrangement joins TRBV10-1 to TRBJ1-5; D gene unclear. There are 15 residues in the CDR3. CDR1 and CDR2 (germline): WNHNN, SYGVQD (reference sequence). V lost 7 bases and J 4 bases, leaving 17 bases between the germline ends. The CDR3, as DNA: TGCGCCAGCAACATAAAGGTCAGCGGAAATCAGCCCCAGCATTTT. Translated: CASNIKVSGNQPQHF.

This clone was detected a few times. The rearrangement joins TRBV5-1 to TRBJ1-1; D might be TRBD1 (5 bases). The CDR3 runs 15 residues. Germline V gene data show CDR1 as SGHRS and CDR2 as YFSETQ. Trimming took 0 bases from V and 5 from J, leaving 14 bases between them. CDR3 amino acids: CASSLGGVFFTEAFF. The CDR3 DNA sequence: TGCGCCAGCAGCTTGGGAGGGGTTTTTTTTACTGAAGCTTTCTTT.

The gene calls are TRBV27 and TRBJ1-2; D perhaps matches TRBD1 (5 bases). Germline CDR1 and CDR2: MNHEY and SMNVEV (reference sequence). This CDR3 contains 15 residues. V shed 2 bases and J shed 4 bases, with 14 bases lying between them. CDR3: CASSLEAGSTYGYTF. The DNA for the CDR3 is TGTGCCAGCAGTTTAGAGGCAGGGAGCACCTATGGCTACACCTTC.

This sequence joins TRBV29-1 and TRBJ1-3, with 7 bases fitting TRBD1. This CDR3 has 13 amino acids. The ends lost 8 bases at V and 4 bases at J; junction bases unmatched: 8. The V gene's germline CDR1 is SQVTM and CDR2 ANQGSEA. CDR3 sequence (DNA): TGCAGCATAAGCAGGGGGACGGGAAACACCATATATTTT. It is translated as CSISRGTGNTIYF.

The gene calls are TRBV9 and TRBJ2-1; 8 nucleotides match TRBD2. Trimming took 6 bases from V and 8 from J; bases not matched to a gene: 10. CDR1 and CDR2 (germline): SGDLS, YYNGEE. The CDR3 totals 14 residues. CDR3 loop: CASNLGSGSDEQFF. The CDR3 bases are TGTGCCAGCAACCTAGGGAGCGGGAGCGATGAGCAGTTCTTC.

CDR3 sequence reads: CASSAMTPGQLNSPLHF. The CDR3 DNA is TGTGCCAGCAGTGCTATGACCCCGGGACAACTTAATTCACCCCTCCACTTT. This rearrangement joins TRBV6-1 to TRBJ1-6; weak D call: TRBD1 (6 bases). V lost 4 bases and J 6 bases, leaving 19 bases between the germline ends. Germline V gives CDR1 MNHNS, CDR2 SASEGT. This CDR3 region has 17 residues.

This clone was recorded at least ten times. This chain connects TRBV4-2 to TRBJ2-7, with D unresolved. V lost 0 bases and J 0 bases, leaving 9 bases between the germline ends. The CDR3 consists of 15 residues. The germline V gene encodes CDR1 LGHNA and CDR2 YNFKEQ. CDR3 bases: TGTGCCAGCAGCCAAGATGCGGAATCCTCCTACGAGCAGTACTTC. Amino acid sequence: CASSQDAESSYEQYF.

V and J are TRBV6-5 and TRBJ2-5; a possible D gene is TRBD1 (6 bases). Per the germline V gene, CDR1 is MNHEY and CDR2 is SVGAGI. V was shortened by 4 bases and J by 1 base, with 10 bases between the two germline ends. The CDR3 contains 14 residues. CDR3: CASSLRGIQETQYF. In nucleotides, the CDR3 is TGTGCCAGCAGTTTGAGGGGGATCCAAGAGACCCAGTACTTC.

This chain joins TRBV12-5 and TRBJ2-1; 15 bases match TRBD2. There are 21 residues in the CDR3. CDR1 is LGHNT, CDR2 FRNRAP, per germline. V was clipped by 1 base and J by 1 base; unmatched bases: 11. The CDR3 bases are TGTGCTAGTGGTTTGGCTACGCTCGGACTAGCGGGGGGGAGGTCCTACAATGAGCAGTTCTTC. Translation gives CASGLATLGLAGGRSYNEQFF.

The chain is built from TRBV9 and TRBJ1-2; D may be TRBD1 (5 bases). Looked up from germline, CDR1 is SGDLS and CDR2 is YYNGEE. The V end lost 3 bases, the J end lost 7 bases, and 16 bases lay between the germline ends. The CDR3 loop spans 14 amino acids. CDR3 in DNA: TGTGCCAGCAGCGCAATAGCGGTGGGGGGTGGCTACACCTTC. Translated: CASSAIAVGGGYTF.

This chain connects TRBV6-1 to TRBJ2-6; D is possibly TRBD2 (6 bases). This CDR3 is 16 amino acids long. The germline CDR1 and CDR2 sequences are MNHNS and SASEGT. With 4 bases removed from V and 3 bases from J, the gap between germline ends came to 13 bases. The CDR3 coding sequence is TGTGCCAGCAGTGGCCCTACGGGGGATGGGGCCAACGTCCTGACTTTC. Translating it yields CASSGPTGDGANVLTF.

The chain couples TRBV7-9 to TRBJ1-1; 11 bases are shared with TRBD1. Germline V lookup: CDR1 SEHNR, CDR2 FQNEAQ (reference sequence). The CDR3 sequence is 14 residues long. V dropped 4 bases and J dropped 4; count of bases not matched to a gene: 2. The CDR3 nucleotides read TGTGCCAGCAGCTGGGGACAGGGGGGCACTGAAGCTTTCTTT. Protein sequence: CASSWGQGGTEAFF. Supplemented by reference TRBV7-9 and TRBJ1-1, the full variable domain reads DTGVSQNPRHKITKRGQNVTFRCDPISEHNRLYWYRQTLGQGPEFLTYFQNEAQLEKSRLLSDRFSAERPKGSFSTLEIQRTEQGDSAMYLCASSWGQGGTEAFFGQGTRLTVV.

This sequence joins TRBV2 and TRBJ2-5; 9 bases map to TRBD2. The CDR3 loop spans 14 amino acids. V shed 7 bases, J shed 2 bases, and the junction held 5 bases outside the gene matches. Germline lookup yields CDR1 SNHLY and CDR2 FYNNEI. DNA of the CDR3: TGTGCCAGCATTCGGACTAGCGCGCAAGAGACCCAGTACTTC. Translating gives CASIRTSAQETQYF.

The chain has TRBV4-3 and TRBJ2-7; possible D gene TRBD2, 5 bases. This CDR3 is 15 amino acids long. In germline, CDR1 is LGHNA, CDR2 YSLEER. V lost 0 bases and J 0 bases, leaving 9 bases between the germline ends. CDR3 in amino acids: CASSQDKGSSYEQYF. The CDR3 nucleotides are TGCGCCAGCAGCCAAGATAAAGGGAGCTCCTACGAGCAGTACTTC.

This rearrangement joins TRBV18 to TRBJ2-7, with TRBD1 matching 12 bases. The V gene's germline CDR1 is KGHSH and CDR2 LQKENI. This CDR3 region has 16 residues. V lost 3 bases and J lost 5; bases outside the gene matches: 8. CDR3 in DNA: TGTGCCAGCTCACCTTTTCCGGGACAGGGGGCAGACGAGCAGTACTTC. Amino acid sequence: CASSPFPGQGADEQYF.

V gene TRBV19 combines with J gene TRBJ2-2; D gene ambiguous. V lost 2 bases and J 4 bases, leaving 23 bases between the germline ends. The V gene's germline CDR1 is LNHDA and CDR2 SQIVND (reference sequence). There are 19 residues in the CDR3. The CDR3 loop is CASSIPRGRVKGGTGELFF. CDR3 in DNA: TGTGCCAGTAGTATACCGCGAGGTAGGGTGAAGGGCGGCACCGGGGAGCTGTTTTTT.